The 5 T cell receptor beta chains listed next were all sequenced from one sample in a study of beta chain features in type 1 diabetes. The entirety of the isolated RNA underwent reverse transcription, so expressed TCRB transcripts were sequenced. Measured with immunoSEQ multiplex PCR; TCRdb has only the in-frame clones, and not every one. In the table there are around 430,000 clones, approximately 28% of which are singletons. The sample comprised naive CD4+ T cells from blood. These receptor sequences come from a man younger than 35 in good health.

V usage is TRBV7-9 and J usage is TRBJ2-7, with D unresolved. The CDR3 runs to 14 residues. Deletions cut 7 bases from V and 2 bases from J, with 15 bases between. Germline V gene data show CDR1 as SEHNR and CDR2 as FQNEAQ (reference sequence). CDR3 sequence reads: CASTQRAPTYEQYF. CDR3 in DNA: TGTGCCAGCACCCAAAGGGCGCCAACCTACGAGCAGTACTTC. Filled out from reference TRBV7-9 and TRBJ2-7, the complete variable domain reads DTGVSQNPRHKITKRGQNVTFRCDPISEHNRLYWYRQTLGQGPEFLTYFQNEAQLEKSRLLSDRFSAERPKGSFSTLEIQRTEQGDSAMYLCASTQRAPTYEQYFGPGTRLTVT.

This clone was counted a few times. The DNA for the CDR3 is TGTGCCAGCAGCTTAGCAGGGATCGGCTCCTACGAGCAGTACTTC. Encoded protein: CASSLAGIGSYEQYF. V usage is TRBV11-2 and J usage is TRBJ2-7, with TRBD1 as a possible D gene (5 bases). V was cut by 1 base and J by 0 bases, with 10 bases left in between. CDR3 length: 15 residues. Germline V gives CDR1 SGHAT, CDR2 FQNNGV.

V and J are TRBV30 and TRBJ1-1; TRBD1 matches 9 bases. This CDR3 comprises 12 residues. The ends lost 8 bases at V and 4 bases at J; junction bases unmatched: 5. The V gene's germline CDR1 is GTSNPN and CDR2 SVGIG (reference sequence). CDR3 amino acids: CAGYRGRTEAFF. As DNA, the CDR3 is TGTGCCGGGTACAGGGGGCGCACTGAAGCTTTCTTT.

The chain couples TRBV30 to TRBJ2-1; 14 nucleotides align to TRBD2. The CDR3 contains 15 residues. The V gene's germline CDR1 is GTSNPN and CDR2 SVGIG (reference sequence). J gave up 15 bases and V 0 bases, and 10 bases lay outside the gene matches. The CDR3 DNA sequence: TGTGCCTGGAGTGTACTAGGGACTAGCGGGAGACGGCGGTTCTTC. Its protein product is CAWSVLGTSGRRRFF.

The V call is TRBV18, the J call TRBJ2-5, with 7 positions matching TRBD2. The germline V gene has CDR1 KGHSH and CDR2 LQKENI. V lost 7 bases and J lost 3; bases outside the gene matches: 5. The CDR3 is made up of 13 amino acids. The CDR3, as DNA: TGTGCCAGCTTTGAGGCGGGGGAAGAGACCCAGTACTTC. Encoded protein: CASFEAGEETQYF.